This TCR beta chain was captured by sequencing in a study of OX40 agonist ivuxolimab in advanced cancers. About the study: A male proportion of 70% to 90% was recorded, with mean age approximately 64 years and range about 23 to 90. Allowance was made for prior anti-PD-1, anti-PD-L1 or anti-CTLA-4 therapy, and roughly 40% had some.

V was shortened by 2 bases and J by 0 bases, with 11 bases between the two germline ends. This CDR3 is 15 amino acids long. Germline V gene lookup returns CDR1 MNHNS and CDR2 SASEGT. This clone was seen only a few times. The data were produced by immunoSEQ multiplex PCR, yet TCRdb's version contains in-frame clones alone and is incomplete. Among fewer than 60,000 clones listed, 60% to 80% were seen once. This chain connects TRBV6-1 to TRBJ2-7; no firm D call. The clonotype was recovered from an adult with an advanced solid tumor such as melanoma, head and neck, liver or kidney cancer. Source: CD4+ or CD8+ T cells sorted from blood, taken in a trial of the OX40 agonist ivuxolimab. The CDR3 DNA is TGTGCCAGCAGTGAATGGGGTTGGAGCTCCTACGAGCAGTACTTC. Translating gives CASSEWGWSSYEQYF.